The 13 T cell receptor beta chains below were found in one sample sequenced in a study of shared clonotypes between healthy human individuals (dated by TCRdb to about 2020). Libraries were built with the immunoSEQ multiplex PCR assay. TCRdb's version of the immuneACCESS table is confined to in-frame rearrangements and falls short of the full clone set. An unresolved V gene accounts for under half of the shortfall where checked; the remainder is of unknown origin. The sample profile shows around 500,000 clones; approximately 80% of them were found once. Roughly 13% of the sample rests with the top ten. Material for sequencing was PBMCs. The source is a middle-aged woman in good health. Some clones in this sample may be carry-over from other donors' samples.

The chain recombines TRBV19 with TRBJ2-7; 8 bases are a match to TRBD1. The CDR3 length is 13 residues. J gave up 2 bases and V 8 bases, and 5 bases lay outside the gene matches. Germline CDR1 is LNHDA and CDR2 is SQIVND (reference sequence). The CDR3 is CASQQGETYEQYF. CDR3 DNA: TGTGCCAGTCAACAGGGGGAAACCTACGAGCAGTACTTC.

The CDR3 DNA reads TGTGCCAGCAGCTTGGGGGCGGGAGGGCCATTCAATGAGCAGTTCTTC. Its translation: CASSLGAGGPFNEQFF. This chain uses TRBV5-8 with TRBJ2-1, with 9 bases lining up with TRBD2. Germline trimming cut 0 bases from V and 6 bases from J; bases unmatched to any gene: 7. The CDR3 loop spans 16 amino acids. CDR1 and CDR2 (germline): SGHTS, YDEGEE.

The genes are TRBV9 and TRBJ2-3; TRBD2 aligns across 7 bases. This CDR3 has 16 amino acids. The trim removed 3 bases at V and 8 bases at J, leaving 15 bases unmatched. CDR1 is SGDLS, CDR2 YYNGEE, per germline. The CDR3, as DNA: TGTGCCAGCAGCGCGAATCGCGCGGGGGATACGGCTACGCAGTATTTT. It specifies CASSANRAGDTATQYF.

This clone was picked up many times. V is TRBV29-1 and J is TRBJ2-7; D is uncertain. From germline, CDR1 is SQVTM and CDR2 ANQGSEA. CDR3 length equals 11 residues. Between the trimmed V and J ends, which lost 2 bases and 7 bases, there was a span of 9 bases. The CDR3 here is CSVERGAEQYF. CDR3 DNA sequence: TGCAGCGTTGAACGAGGAGCGGAGCAGTACTTC.

For this clone: The same CDR3 also results from other DNA sequences found in this sample. The chain carries TRBV28 and TRBJ1-2; D not resolved. The ends were cut back, 2 bases at V and 8 bases at J, with 9 bases in the middle. Germline CDR1 is MDHEN and CDR2 is SYDVKM. The CDR3 covers 12 residues. This CDR3 reads CASSLGVVGYTF. CDR3 coding DNA: TGTGCCAGCAGTTTAGGGGTGGTAGGCTACACCTTC.

In regard to this clone: This same CDR3 is encoded by further DNA sequences in the sample. The V gene is TRBV18, the J gene TRBJ2-3; D uncertain. Germline-derived CDR1 and CDR2 are KGHSH and LQKENI. This CDR3 comprises 13 residues. V lost 3 bases and J lost 2, with 6 bases in between. CDR3 DNA sequence: TGTGCCAGCTCACCCCCCTCCACAGATACGCAGTATTTT. This codes for CASSPPSTDTQYF.

This chain links TRBV29-1 with TRBJ2-7; TRBD1 is a possible D gene (6 bases). From germline, CDR1 is SQVTM and CDR2 ANQGSEA. With 4 bases removed from V and 4 bases from J, the gap between germline ends came to 17 bases. This CDR3 has 14 residues. CDR3: CSVGPRGGPYEQYF. The CDR3 DNA reads TGCAGCGTTGGTCCCCGAGGGGGTCCATACGAGCAGTACTTC.

For the CDR3, the DNA is TGTGCCAGCAGGGAACAGCTTGTAGAAGCTTTCTTT. Protein product: CASREQLVEAFF. J is TRBJ1-1 and V is TRBV2, with no clear D. Between the trimmed V and J ends, which lost 6 bases and 8 bases, there was a span of 13 bases. This CDR3 region has 12 residues. The germline CDR1 and CDR2 sequences are SNHLY and FYNNEI.

The CDR3 bases are TGCGCCAGCAGCCGGGACACCTACTCCTACGAGCAGTACTTC. It translates to CASSRDTYSYEQYF. This chain connects TRBV5-1 to TRBJ2-7; D may be TRBD1 (6 bases). This CDR3 spans 14 amino acids. Germline lookup yields CDR1 SGHRS and CDR2 YFSETQ. Trimming removed 4 bases at V and 0 bases at J, with 11 bases between.

The chain carries TRBV6-5 and TRBJ2-7; D gene uncertain. The CDR3 runs 14 residues. The V and J ends lost 8 bases and 1 base respectively, with 15 bases between them. CDR1 MNHEY and CDR2 SVGAGI come from the germline V gene. The CDR3 here is CASGRSSFSYEQYF. Written as DNA, the CDR3 is TGTGCCAGCGGCCGCAGTAGTTTTTCCTACGAGCAGTACTTC.

This clone was detected ten times or more. The V gene is TRBV29-1, the J gene TRBJ2-1; possibly TRBD1 for D (6 bases). Germline V lookup: CDR1 SQVTM, CDR2 ANQGSEA. Between the trimmed V and J ends, which lost 4 bases and 5 bases, there was a span of 9 bases. The CDR3 runs to 12 residues. The CDR3 protein is CSVGGLHNEQFF. DNA of the CDR3: TGCAGCGTTGGGGGGCTTCACAATGAGCAGTTCTTC.

This sequence joins TRBV27 and TRBJ2-7; 7 nucleotides line up with TRBD1. Germline-derived CDR1 and CDR2 are MNHEY and SMNVEV (reference sequence). The J segment lost 1 base and the V segment lost 2 bases, leaving 5 bases of the junction unmatched. The CDR3 runs 15 residues. The CDR3 spells CASSLEGQSSYEQYF. The CDR3 DNA sequence: TGTGCCAGCAGTTTAGAGGGACAGAGTTCCTACGAGCAGTACTTC.

This chain links TRBV29-1 with TRBJ2-7; perhaps TRBD1 as D (6 bases). Trimming left V 4 bases short and J 2 bases short, with 12 bases between. Germline CDR1 and CDR2: SQVTM and ANQGSEA. The CDR3 is 13 amino acids. Here the CDR3 DNA reads TGCAGCGTTGGGGGGACACGAACCTACGAGCAGTACTTC. This gives the protein CSVGGTRTYEQYF.